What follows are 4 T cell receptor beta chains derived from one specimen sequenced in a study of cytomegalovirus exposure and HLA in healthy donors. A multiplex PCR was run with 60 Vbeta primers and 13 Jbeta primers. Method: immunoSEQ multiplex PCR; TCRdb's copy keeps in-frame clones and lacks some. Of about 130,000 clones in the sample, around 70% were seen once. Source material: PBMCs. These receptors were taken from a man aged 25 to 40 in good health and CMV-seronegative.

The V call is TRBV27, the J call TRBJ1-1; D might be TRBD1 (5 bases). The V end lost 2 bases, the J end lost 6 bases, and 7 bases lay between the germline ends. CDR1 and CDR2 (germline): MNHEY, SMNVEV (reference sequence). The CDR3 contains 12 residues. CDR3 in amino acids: CASSLTGAEAFF. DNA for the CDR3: TGTGCCAGCAGTTTAACGGGGGCTGAAGCTTTCTTT.

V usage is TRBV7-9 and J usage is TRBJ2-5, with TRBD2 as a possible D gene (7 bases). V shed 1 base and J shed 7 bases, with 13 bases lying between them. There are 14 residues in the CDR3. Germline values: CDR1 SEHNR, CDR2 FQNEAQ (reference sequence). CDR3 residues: CASSLGGGDGTQYF. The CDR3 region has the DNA TGTGCCAGCAGCTTAGGGGGGGGCGATGGGACCCAGTACTTC. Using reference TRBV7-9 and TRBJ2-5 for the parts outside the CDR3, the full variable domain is DTGVSQNPRHKITKRGQNVTFRCDPISEHNRLYWYRQTLGQGPEFLTYFQNEAQLEKSRLLSDRFSAERPKGSFSTLEIQRTEQGDSAMYLCASSLGGGDGTQYFGPGTRLLVL.

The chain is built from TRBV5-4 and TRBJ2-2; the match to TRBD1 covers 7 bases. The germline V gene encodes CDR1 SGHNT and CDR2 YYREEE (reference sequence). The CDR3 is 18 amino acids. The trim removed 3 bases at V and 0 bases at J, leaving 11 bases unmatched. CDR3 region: CASSSDRYGEPNTGELFF. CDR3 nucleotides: TGTGCCAGCAGCTCGGACAGGTATGGGGAGCCGAACACCGGGGAGCTGTTTTTT.

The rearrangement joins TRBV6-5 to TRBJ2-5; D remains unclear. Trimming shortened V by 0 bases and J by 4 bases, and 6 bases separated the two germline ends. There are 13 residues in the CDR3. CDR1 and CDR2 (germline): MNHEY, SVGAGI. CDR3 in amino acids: CASSYSARETQYF. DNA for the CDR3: TGTGCCAGCAGTTACTCCGCTAGAGAGACCCAGTACTTC.